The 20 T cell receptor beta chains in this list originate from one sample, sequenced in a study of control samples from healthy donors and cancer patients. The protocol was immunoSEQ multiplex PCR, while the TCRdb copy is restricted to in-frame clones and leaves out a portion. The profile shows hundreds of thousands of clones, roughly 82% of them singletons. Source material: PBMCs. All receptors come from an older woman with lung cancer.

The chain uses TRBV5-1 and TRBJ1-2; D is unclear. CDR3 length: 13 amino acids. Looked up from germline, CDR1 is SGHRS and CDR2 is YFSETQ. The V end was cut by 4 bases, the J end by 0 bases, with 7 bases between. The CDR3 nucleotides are TGCGCCAGCAGCGACGGGGCTAACTATGGCTACACCTTC. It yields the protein CASSDGANYGYTF.

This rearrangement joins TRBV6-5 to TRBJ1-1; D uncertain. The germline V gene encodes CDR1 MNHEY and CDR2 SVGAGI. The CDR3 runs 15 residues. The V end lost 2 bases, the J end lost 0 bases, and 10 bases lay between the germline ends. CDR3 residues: CASSYNPGVNTEAFF. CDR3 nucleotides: TGTGCCAGCAGTTACAACCCAGGAGTGAACACTGAAGCTTTCTTT.

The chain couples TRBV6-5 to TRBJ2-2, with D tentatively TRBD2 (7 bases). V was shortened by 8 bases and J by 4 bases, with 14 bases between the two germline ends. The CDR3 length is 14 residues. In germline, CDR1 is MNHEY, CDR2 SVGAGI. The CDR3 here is CASGGGGRTGELFF. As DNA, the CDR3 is TGTGCCAGCGGAGGGGGGGGCCGCACCGGGGAGCTGTTTTTT.

The CDR3 loop is CASSQDEGYGGELFF. The CDR3 DNA sequence: TGTGCCAGCAGCCAAGATGAGGGGTACGGCGGGGAGCTGTTTTTT. V is TRBV4-2 and J is TRBJ2-2, with D perhaps assigned TRBD1 or TRBD2 (5 bases each). Between the trimmed V and J ends, which lost 0 bases and 7 bases, there was a span of 12 bases. The CDR3 contains 15 residues. Germline V gives CDR1 LGHNA, CDR2 YNFKEQ.

Written as DNA, the CDR3 is TGTGCCAGCAGCCCGGCCGGGACAGGGGCCTACGAGCAGTACTTC. This gives the protein CASSPAGTGAYEQYF. The chain joins TRBV3-1 (or the pseudogene TRBV3-2) to TRBJ2-7, with 10 positions matching TRBD1. This CDR3 comprises 15 residues. V shed 4 bases and J 2 bases; nucleotides not matched to a gene: 5. Germline CDR1 LGHDT, CDR2 YNNKEL (reference sequence).

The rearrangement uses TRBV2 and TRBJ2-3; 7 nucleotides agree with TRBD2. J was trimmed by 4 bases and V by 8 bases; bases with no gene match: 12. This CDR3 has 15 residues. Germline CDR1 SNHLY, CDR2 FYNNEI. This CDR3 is CASVWRREGADTQYF. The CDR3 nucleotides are TGTGCCAGCGTCTGGCGGAGGGAGGGCGCAGATACGCAGTATTTT.

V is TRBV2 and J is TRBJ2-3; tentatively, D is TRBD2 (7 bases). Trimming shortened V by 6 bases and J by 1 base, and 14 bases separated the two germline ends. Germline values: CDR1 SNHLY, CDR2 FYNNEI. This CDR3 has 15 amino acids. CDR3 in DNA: TGTGCCAGCAGCCTGGGGGCGGGAGGCACAGATACGCAGTATTTT. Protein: CASSLGAGGTDTQYF.

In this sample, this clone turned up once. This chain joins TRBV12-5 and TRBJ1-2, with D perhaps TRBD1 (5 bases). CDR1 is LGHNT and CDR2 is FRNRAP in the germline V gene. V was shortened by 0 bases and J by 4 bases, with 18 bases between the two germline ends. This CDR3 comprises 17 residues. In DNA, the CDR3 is TGTGCTAGTGGTTTGGTACATTCTAACGGGGGTGGCTATGGCTACACCTTC. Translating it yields CASGLVHSNGGGYGYTF.

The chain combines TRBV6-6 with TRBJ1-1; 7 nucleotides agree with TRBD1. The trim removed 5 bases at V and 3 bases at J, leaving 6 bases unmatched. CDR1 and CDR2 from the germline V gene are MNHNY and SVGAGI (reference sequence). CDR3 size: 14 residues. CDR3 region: CASSTQGVDTEAFF. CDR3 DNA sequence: TGTGCCAGCAGTACCCAGGGGGTGGACACTGAAGCTTTCTTT.

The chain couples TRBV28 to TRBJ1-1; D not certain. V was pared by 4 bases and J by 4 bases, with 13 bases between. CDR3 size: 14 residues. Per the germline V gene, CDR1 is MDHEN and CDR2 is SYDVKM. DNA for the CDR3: TGTGCCAGCAGTTCCCCTTCACGAGGCACTGAAGCTTTCTTT. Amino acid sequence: CASSSPSRGTEAFF.

The CDR3 region has the DNA TGTGCCAGCAGTTTTATAGGGAAGTATCAGCCCCAGCATTTT. It is translated as CASSFIGKYQPQHF. The chain links TRBV28 to TRBJ1-5; no firm D call. The CDR3 loop spans 14 amino acids. Germline CDR1 MDHEN, CDR2 SYDVKM. The ends were cut back, 3 bases at V and 5 bases at J, with 11 bases in the middle.

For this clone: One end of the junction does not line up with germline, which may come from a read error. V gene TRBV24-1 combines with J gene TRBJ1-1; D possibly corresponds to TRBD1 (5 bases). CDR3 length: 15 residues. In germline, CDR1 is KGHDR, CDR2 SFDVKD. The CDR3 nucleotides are TGTGCCACCAGTGCCCGGGGGGTACCGAACGCTGAAGCTTTCTTT. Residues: CATSARGVPNAEAFF.

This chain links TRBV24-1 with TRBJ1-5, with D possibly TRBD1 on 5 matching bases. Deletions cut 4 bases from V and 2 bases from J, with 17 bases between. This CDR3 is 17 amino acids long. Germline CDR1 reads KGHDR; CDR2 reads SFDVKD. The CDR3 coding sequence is TGTGCCACCAGTGACTCCAAAACAGGCCTGGGCAATCAGCCCCAGCATTTT. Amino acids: CATSDSKTGLGNQPQHF.

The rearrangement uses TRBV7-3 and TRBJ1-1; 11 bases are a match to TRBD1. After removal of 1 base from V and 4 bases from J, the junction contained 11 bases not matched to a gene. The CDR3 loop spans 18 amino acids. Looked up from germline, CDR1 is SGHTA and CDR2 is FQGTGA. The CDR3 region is CASSLIGGTGGLGTEAFF. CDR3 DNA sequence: TGTGCCAGCAGCTTAATAGGTGGGACAGGGGGTTTAGGCACTGAAGCTTTCTTT.

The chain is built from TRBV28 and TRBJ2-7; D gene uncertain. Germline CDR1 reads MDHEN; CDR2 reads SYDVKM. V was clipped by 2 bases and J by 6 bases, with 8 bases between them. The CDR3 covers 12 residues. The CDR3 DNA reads TGTGCCAGCAGTTTAGCCTTGATCGAGCAGTACTTC. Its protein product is CASSLALIEQYF. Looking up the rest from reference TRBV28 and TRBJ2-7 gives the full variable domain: DVKVTQSSRYLVKRTGEKVFLECVQDMDHENMFWYRQDPGLGLRLIYFSYDVKMKEKGDIPEGYSVSREKKERFSLILESASTNQTSMYLCASSLALIEQYFGPGTRLTVT.

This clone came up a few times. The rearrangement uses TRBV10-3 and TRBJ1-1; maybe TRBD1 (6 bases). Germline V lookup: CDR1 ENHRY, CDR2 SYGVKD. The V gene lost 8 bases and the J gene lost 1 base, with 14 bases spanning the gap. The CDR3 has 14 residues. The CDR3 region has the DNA TGTGCCATCGGTCTGGGGGCCGGGAACACTGAAGCTTTCTTT. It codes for CAIGLGAGNTEAFF.

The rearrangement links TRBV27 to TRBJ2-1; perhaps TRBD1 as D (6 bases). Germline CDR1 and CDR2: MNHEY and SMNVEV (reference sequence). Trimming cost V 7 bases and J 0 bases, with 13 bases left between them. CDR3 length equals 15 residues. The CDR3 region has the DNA TGTGCCAGCACCAGCAGGGGAGTCTCCTACAATGAGCAGTTCTTC. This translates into CASTSRGVSYNEQFF.

The CDR3 region is CASSPGAADNQPQHF. Written as DNA, the CDR3 is TGTGCCAGCTCACCGGGGGCAGCAGACAATCAGCCCCAGCATTTT. The chain is built from TRBV18 and TRBJ1-5, with D tentatively TRBD1 (6 bases). V lost 3 bases, J lost 3 bases, and 12 bases lay in between. The CDR3 totals 15 residues. CDR1 and CDR2 (germline): KGHSH, LQKENI.

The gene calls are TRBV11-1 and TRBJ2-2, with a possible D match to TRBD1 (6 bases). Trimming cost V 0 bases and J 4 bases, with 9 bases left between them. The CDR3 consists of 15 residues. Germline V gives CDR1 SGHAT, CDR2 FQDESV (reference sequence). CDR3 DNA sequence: TGTGCCAGCAGCTTAGCCAGGGGATCCACCGGGGAGCTGTTTTTT. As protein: CASSLARGSTGELFF. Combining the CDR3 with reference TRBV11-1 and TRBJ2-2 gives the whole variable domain EAEVAQSPRYKITEKSQAVAFWCDPISGHATLYWYRQILGQGPELLVQFQDESVVDDSQLPKDRFSAERLKGVDSTLKIQPAELGDSAMYLCASSLARGSTGELFFGEGSRLTVL.

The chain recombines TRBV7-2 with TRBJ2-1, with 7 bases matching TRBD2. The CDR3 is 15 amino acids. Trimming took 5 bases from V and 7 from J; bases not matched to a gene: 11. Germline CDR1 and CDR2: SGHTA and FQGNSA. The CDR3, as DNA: TGTGCCAGCAGCCCCTACGGACTAGTTAGGAATGAGCAGTTCTTC. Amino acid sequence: CASSPYGLVRNEQFF.